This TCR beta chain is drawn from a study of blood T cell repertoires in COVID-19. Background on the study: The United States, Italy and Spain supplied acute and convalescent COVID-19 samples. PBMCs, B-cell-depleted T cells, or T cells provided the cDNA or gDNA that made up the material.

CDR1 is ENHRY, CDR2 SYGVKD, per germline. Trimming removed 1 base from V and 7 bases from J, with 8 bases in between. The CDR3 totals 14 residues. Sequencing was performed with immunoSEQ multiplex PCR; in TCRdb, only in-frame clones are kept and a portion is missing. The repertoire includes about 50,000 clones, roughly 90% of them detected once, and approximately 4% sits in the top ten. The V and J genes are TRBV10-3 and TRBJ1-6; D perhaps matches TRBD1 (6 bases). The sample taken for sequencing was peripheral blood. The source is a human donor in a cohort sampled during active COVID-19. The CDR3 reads CAISEWQGNSPLHF. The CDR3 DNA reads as TGTGCCATCAGTGAGTGGCAGGGGAATTCACCCCTCCACTTT.